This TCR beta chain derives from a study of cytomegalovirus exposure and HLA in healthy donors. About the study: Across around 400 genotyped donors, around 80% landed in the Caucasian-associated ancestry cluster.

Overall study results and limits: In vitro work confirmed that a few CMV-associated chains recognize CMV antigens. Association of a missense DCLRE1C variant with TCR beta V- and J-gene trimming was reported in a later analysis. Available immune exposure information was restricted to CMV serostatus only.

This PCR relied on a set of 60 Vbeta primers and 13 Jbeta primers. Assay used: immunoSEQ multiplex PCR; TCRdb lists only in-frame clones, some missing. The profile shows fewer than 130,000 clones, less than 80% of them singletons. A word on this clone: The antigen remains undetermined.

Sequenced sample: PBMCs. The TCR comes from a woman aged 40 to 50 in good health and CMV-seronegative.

The CDR3 is CASSETGPPYGYTF. In nucleotides, the CDR3 is TGTGCCAGCAGTGAGACAGGGCCTCCTTATGGCTACACCTTC. The rearrangement uses TRBV2 and TRBJ1-2; 7 bases align to TRBD1. Losses at the gene ends were 3 bases for V and 5 bases for J; bases not matched to a gene: 6. The CDR3 is 14 residues long. Germline CDR1 SNHLY, CDR2 FYNNEI.